These 13 T cell receptor beta chains were sequenced from one sample in a study of cytomegalovirus exposure and HLA in healthy donors. In the PCR, 60 Vbeta and 13 Jbeta primers were used. The data were produced by immunoSEQ multiplex PCR, yet TCRdb's version contains in-frame clones alone and is incomplete. The sample's table shows about 130,000 clones. Specimen: PBMCs. These TCRs come from a man in his thirties or forties in good health and CMV-seronegative.

The CDR3 coding sequence is TGTGCCACCAGCAGAGGTACCTACAATGAGCAGTTCTTC. As protein: CATSRGTYNEQFF. The genes are TRBV15 and TRBJ2-1; D is uncertain. This CDR3 has 13 residues. V lost 1 base to trimming and J lost 2 bases, with 3 bases between them. The germline gives CDR1 LNHNV, CDR2 YYDKDF (reference sequence).

The chain recombines TRBV5-1 with TRBJ2-5, with TRBD1 matching over 7 bases. V lost 0 bases and J lost 1; bases outside the gene matches: 6. The CDR3 is 16 residues long. CDR1 SGHRS and CDR2 YFSETQ come from the germline V gene. This CDR3 reads CASSLAGTAVQETQYF. CDR3 in DNA: TGCGCCAGCAGCTTGGCGGGGACAGCGGTCCAAGAGACCCAGTACTTC.

V gene TRBV7-3 combines with J gene TRBJ2-1; D remains unclear. Germline V gene sequence: CDR1 SGHTA, CDR2 FQGTGA. Trimming cost V 3 bases and J 5 bases, with 11 bases left between them. This CDR3 has 14 residues. The CDR3 DNA is TGTGCCAGCAGCTTGGGCCCAGTCAACAATGAGCAGTTCTTC. Translation gives CASSLGPVNNEQFF.

V and J are TRBV5-1 and TRBJ2-5, with a possible D match to TRBD2 (5 bases). The CDR3 has 14 residues. Germline values: CDR1 SGHRS, CDR2 YFSETQ. The germline V and J ends were trimmed by 3 bases and 2 bases, with 11 bases remaining between them. The CDR3 loop reads CASSSTLGQETQYF. CDR3 bases: TGCGCCAGCAGCTCCACACTAGGGCAAGAGACCCAGTACTTC.

This chain connects TRBV29-1 to TRBJ1-1; TRBD1 is a possible D gene (5 bases). V lost 4 bases and J 3 bases, leaving 12 bases between the germline ends. This CDR3 region has 13 residues. The germline V gene has CDR1 SQVTM and CDR2 ANQGSEA. The CDR3 region is CSVAQGGDTEAFF. CDR3 DNA: TGCAGCGTTGCCCAGGGAGGGGACACTGAAGCTTTCTTT. Using reference TRBV29-1 and TRBJ1-1 for the parts outside the CDR3, the full variable domain is SAVISQKPSRDICQRGTSLTIQCQVDSQVTMMFWYRQQPGQSLTLIATANQGSEATYESGFVIDKFPISRPNLTFSTLTVSNMSPEDSSIYLCSVAQGGDTEAFFGQGTRLTVV.

V and J are TRBV19 and TRBJ1-1; D ambiguous. There are 13 residues in the CDR3. Germline CDR1 LNHDA, CDR2 SQIVND (reference sequence). Trimming pared 7 bases from V and 2 bases from J, leaving 11 bases between. CDR3 loop: CASNPPENTEAFF. CDR3 in DNA: TGTGCCAGTAACCCCCCAGAAAACACTGAAGCTTTCTTT.

The chain couples TRBV4-2 to TRBJ2-1; 11 nucleotides align to TRBD2. After removal of 0 bases from V and 6 bases from J, the junction contained 4 bases not matched to a gene. Germline values: CDR1 LGHNA, CDR2 YNFKEQ. The CDR3 contains 16 residues. CDR3 protein: CASSQDPSGRSNEQFF. CDR3 in DNA: TGTGCCAGCAGCCAAGATCCTAGCGGGAGGAGCAATGAGCAGTTCTTC.

The CDR3 region is CASRGQGAWYGYTF. CDR3 nucleotide sequence: TGTGCCAGCCGGGGACAGGGGGCTTGGTATGGCTACACCTTC. The genes are TRBV28 and TRBJ1-2; 12 positions agree with TRBD1. The CDR3 sequence is 14 residues long. V gave up 8 bases and J gave up 5 bases; unmatched junction bases: 6. Per germline, CDR1 MDHEN and CDR2 SYDVKM.

The chain carries TRBV30 and TRBJ2-1, with 11 bases that match TRBD2. The V gene end was trimmed by 3 bases and the J gene end by 0 bases; junction bases not matched to a gene: 4. CDR3 size: 16 residues. Germline V gene lookup returns CDR1 GTSNPN and CDR2 SVGIG (reference sequence). The CDR3 DNA is TGTGCCTGGAGGGGACTAGCGGTAAGCTCCTACAATGAGCAGTTCTTC. Encoded protein: CAWRGLAVSSYNEQFF.

This chain links TRBV5-6 with TRBJ2-7; weak D call: TRBD1 (6 bases). Germline lookup yields CDR1 SGHDT and CDR2 YYEEEE. This CDR3 has 14 residues. The V and J ends lost 4 bases and 0 bases respectively, with 11 bases between them. For the CDR3, the DNA is TGTGCCAGCAGCCTAAGACAGGACTCCTACGAGCAGTACTTC. Translating gives CASSLRQDSYEQYF.

The chain joins TRBV6-5 to TRBJ1-6, with unresolved D. There are 12 residues in the CDR3. The germline V gene encodes CDR1 MNHEY and CDR2 SVGAGI. V lost 2 bases to trimming and J lost 10 bases, with 6 bases between them. The chain's CDR3 is CASSYLESPLHF. Here the CDR3 DNA reads TGTGCCAGCAGTTACCTAGAATCACCCCTCCACTTT.

The rearrangement uses TRBV5-4 and TRBJ2-7; D perhaps matches TRBD2 (6 bases). CDR1 SGHNT and CDR2 YYREEE come from the germline V gene (reference sequence). V shed 0 bases and J shed 5 bases, with 12 bases lying between them. The CDR3 loop spans 14 amino acids. The CDR3 DNA sequence: TGTGCCAGCAGCTTGGTCCCAGGGAGGAACGAGCAGTACTTC. This sequence encodes CASSLVPGRNEQYF. Using reference TRBV5-4 and TRBJ2-7 for the parts outside the CDR3, the full variable domain is ETGVTQSPTHLIKTRGQQVTLRCSSQSGHNTVSWYQQALGQGPQFIFQYYREEENGRGNFPPRFSGLQFPNYSSELNVNALELDDSALYLCASSLVPGRNEQYFGPGTRLTVT.

The genes are TRBV19 and TRBJ2-7; 7 bases line up with TRBD1. The V and J ends lost 1 base and 7 bases, in that order; junction bases with no gene match: 13. Germline V lookup: CDR1 LNHDA, CDR2 SQIVND (reference sequence). The CDR3 has 16 residues. The CDR3 loop reads CASSIVRAGGNREQYF. The CDR3 coding sequence is TGTGCCAGTAGTATAGTCCGGGCAGGGGGAAACCGAGAGCAGTACTTC.